The 3 T cell receptor beta chains below all came from one sample that was sequenced in a study of T cell responses to AZD1222 COVID-19 vaccine. The assay was immunoSEQ multiplex PCR, and TCRdb's table has in-frame clones only and misses some. The data contain about 160,000 clones, 88% of them singletons. Sequenced material: peripheral blood, taken on day 0 of AZD1222 vaccination. Source of these receptors: an adult in good health.

J is TRBJ1-1 and V is TRBV6-2 or TRBV6-3; D unclear. Germline V gives CDR1 MNHEY, CDR2 SVGEGT. CDR3 length: 14 residues. The V end lost 0 bases, the J end lost 1 base, and 6 bases lay between the germline ends. Here the CDR3 reads CASSYSIRNTEAFF. CDR3 bases: TGTGCCAGCAGTTACTCGATTCGGAACACTGAAGCTTTCTTT.

The chain is built from TRBV7-8 and TRBJ2-5; possibly TRBD2 for D (5 bases). Germline CDR1 SGHVS, CDR2 FQNEAQ. This CDR3 spans 15 amino acids. Trimming took off 1 base at V and 2 bases at J, with 11 bases between the two ends. DNA of the CDR3: TGTGCCAGCAGCTTAGGATTAGCGAGACAAGAGACCCAGTACTTC. Translation: CASSLGLARQETQYF.

The chain joins TRBV27 to TRBJ1-2; D is unclear. This CDR3 is 13 amino acids long. Germline CDR1 is MNHEY and CDR2 is SMNVEV (reference sequence). V was pared by 0 bases and J by 7 bases, with 9 bases between. The CDR3 here is CASSLSGSGGYTF. The CDR3 nucleotides are TGTGCCAGCAGTTTATCGGGGTCGGGTGGCTACACCTTC.